This T cell receptor beta chain was sequenced for a study of shared T cell receptors in the human thymus. Generated by immunoSEQ multiplex PCR, the TCRdb table keeps only in-frame clones and is missing some. The data contain 700,000 or so clones, over 75% of them singletons. Germline CDR1 and CDR2: SSHAT and FNYEAQ (reference sequence). The CDR3 is 13 amino acids. As to this clone: At one end, the junction sequence differs from germline, possibly due to a read error.

Separately, the same data were catalogued under a study of human thymus T cells. That study reports: Corrective cardiac surgery supplied the resected thymus tissue.

The sample was thymocytes. The chain is built from TRBV7-7 and TRBJ2-5; the D gene is possibly TRBD1 (5 bases). The source of this sequence is a girl under three years old with a congenital heart defect. The CDR3 loop reads CASSLNRQETQYF. The CDR3 region has the DNA TGTGCTAGCAGCTTAAACAGGCAAGAGACCCAGTACTTC.